This T cell receptor beta chain is drawn from a study of siplizumab effects on memory and regulatory T cells. Findings of the study overall: Proliferating Tregs taken from siplizumab cultures were not shown to have a confirmed suppressive function. Most alloreactive clones went unmapped to unstimulated subsets; only a minor fraction mapped.

Unmatched junction bases numbered 5, after V lost 4 bases and J lost 4 bases. There are 14 residues in the CDR3. Germline assignment: CDR1 KGHSY and CDR2 FQNENV. TCRdb's copy holds only in-frame clones and misses some; the assay was immunoSEQ multiplex PCR. The data show approximately 58,000 clones, with approximately 93% seen just once and about 40% held by the top ten. Turning to this clone: Its antigen is not known.

The sequencing sample was made of CD8+ T cells sorted from blood. The TCR originated in a human donor in good health. The V call is TRBV16, the J call TRBJ2-7; TRBD1 matches 9 bases. The CDR3 region has the DNA TGTGCCAGCAGCCCCCAGGACAGGGGTTACGAGCAGTACTTC. As protein: CASSPQDRGYEQYF.